Below, one T cell receptor (beta chain) is given with its context. This clone was counted once. The clone's antigen remains unknown. The record has no base qualities; no much larger clone is one base away. This record comes from a study of control samples from healthy donors and cancer patients (dated by TCRdb to 2020 to 2021). To prepare the library, the immunoSEQ multiplex PCR assay was applied. TCRdb took this table from immuneACCESS and kept in-frame rearrangements with V and J called. Such tables lack part of the clones; where checked against another copy, unresolved V genes explain under half of the gap, and the rest is unexplained. The sample profile shows approximately 110,000 clones; approximately 90% of them were found once. The ten largest clones take up 4% to 4.5% of the sample. The CDR3, cysteine through valine, is 13 amino acids long. Only the CDR3 DNA stays, 39 bases, in frame from base 1. Deletion took 2 bases off V and 3 bases off J, with a span of 8 bases between the germline ends. Reading the germline V gene gives CDR1 MNHNS and CDR2 SASEGT.

This clonotype originated in a human donor in good health. The donor label of this sample is uncertain. Recombination joined TRBV6-1 with TRBJ2-7; TRBD1 might be the D gene, on 6 matching bases. Sample: blood. Read as DNA, the sequence is TGTGCCAGCAGTGAACACAGGGACTACGAGCAGTACGTC. This gives the protein CASSEHRDYEQYV.